This T cell receptor beta chain was found in a study of ipilimumab plus nivolumab after autologous stem cell transplantation. Study context: Typical patient got roughly five ipilimumab doses and about eight nivolumab doses (median).

Notes on the study in general: TCR repertoire, Treg phenotype and gut microbiota reportedly support more study of this approach.

Germline lookup yields CDR1 GTSNPN and CDR2 SVGIG (reference sequence). The CDR3 is made up of 13 amino acids. The V end lost 3 bases, the J end lost 6 bases, and 12 bases lay between the germline ends. The assay was immunoSEQ multiplex PCR, and TCRdb's table has in-frame clones only and misses some. Seen here are some 25,000 clones, about 86% observed once, and the top ten hold less than 5.5%. Patients got ipilimumab 1 mg/kg beginning 14 to 28 days post-transplant. To note about this clone: No antigen is known for it.

This chain uses TRBV30 with TRBJ2-4, with D possibly TRBD1 on 5 matching bases. The material sequenced was PBMCs, taken in a trial of ipilimumab plus nivolumab as post-transplant consolidation. This sequence originates from a male donor with diffuse large B-cell lymphoma. CDR3 DNA sequence: TGTGCCTGGAGACGCGAAGACAGAAACATTCAGTACTTC. It is translated as CAWRREDRNIQYF.